The 7 T cell receptor beta chains reported below all come from one sample, sequenced in a study of T cell repertoires in cytomegalovirus infection. TCRdb passed the reads through MiXCR, listing each CDR3 protein once. Counted here are roughly 640,000 distinct CDR3 sequences, 20% to 25% occurring once; the ten biggest clones make up roughly 8%. Source material: CD8+ T cells from PBMCs. These receptors were obtained from a human donor in good health (CMV status not recorded). Some clones in this sample may be carry-over from other donors' samples.

In this sample, this clonotype turned up a few times. The chain employs TRBV6-2 or TRBV6-3 and TRBJ2-3; a weak D match, TRBD2 (5 bases). The V end lost 0 bases, the J end lost 0 bases, and 10 bases lay between the germline ends. From germline, CDR1 is MNHEY and CDR2 SVGEGT. The CDR3 spans 16 residues. CDR3 sequence: CASSYSLAFSTDTQYF. CDR3 DNA sequence: TGTGCCAGCAGTTACTCTTTAGCGTTCAGCACAGATACGCAGTATTTT.

The genes are TRBV15 and TRBJ2-1; 10 bases align to TRBD2. CDR3 length: 17 amino acids. With 1 base clipped from V and 4 bases from J, the junction kept 7 bases outside the gene matches. The V gene's germline CDR1 is LNHNV and CDR2 YYDKDF (reference sequence). This chain's CDR3 is CATSRAGLAGGYNEQFF. The CDR3 nucleotides are TGTGCCACCAGCAGAGCGGGCTTAGCGGGGGGATACAATGAGCAGTTCTTC.

In its sample, this clonotype was seen many times. The V and J genes are TRBV7-2 and TRBJ2-1, with D possibly TRBD2 on 6 matching bases. Germline values: CDR1 SGHTA, CDR2 FQGNSA. This CDR3 region has 19 residues. V was clipped by 0 bases and J by 9 bases, with 27 bases between them. CDR3 in amino acids: CASSLAGGGPSPIFTEQFF. The CDR3 nucleotides read TGTGCCAGCAGCTTAGCGGGGGGTGGACCCTCACCAATTTTCACTGAGCAGTTCTTC.

This clonotype was seen a handful of times. This chain uses TRBV6-2 or TRBV6-3 with TRBJ2-7; D is ambiguous. V lost 5 bases, J lost 2 bases, and 10 bases lay in between. CDR3 length equals 13 residues. From germline, CDR1 is MNHEY and CDR2 SVGEGT. CDR3 loop: CASSLDLPYEQYF. The CDR3 DNA is TGTGCCAGCAGTCTCGACTTACCCTACGAGCAGTACTTC.

On this clonotype: At one end, the junction sequence differs from germline, possibly due to a read error. The rearrangement joins TRBV3-1 to TRBJ2-6; TRBD1 is a possible D gene (6 bases). This CDR3 comprises 22 residues. Germline V lookup: CDR1 LGHDT, CDR2 YNNKEL (reference sequence). Here the CDR3 DNA reads TGTGCCAACAGCCAAGATCGCAGGGGCAGTGGGGGTAACAGATCTGGGGCCAACGTCCTGACTTTC. It yields the protein CANSQDRRGSGGNRSGANVLTF.

The chain combines TRBV7-9 with TRBJ2-5; D ambiguous. The CDR3 contains 15 residues. V was cut by 0 bases and J by 1 base, with 9 bases left in between. CDR1 is SEHNR and CDR2 is FQNEAQ in the germline V gene (reference sequence). The CDR3 nucleotides read TGTGCCAGCAGCTTAGCGAGGCAGACCCAAGAGACCCAGTACTTC. Translating gives CASSLARQTQETQYF. The full variable domain, with the rest looked up from reference TRBV7-9 and TRBJ2-5, is DTGVSQNPRHKITKRGQNVTFRCDPISEHNRLYWYRQTLGQGPEFLTYFQNEAQLEKSRLLSDRFSAERPKGSFSTLEIQRTEQGDSAMYLCASSLARQTQETQYFGPGTRLLVL.

This clonotype was counted ten times or more. This sequence joins TRBV5-6 and TRBJ2-1; 7 bases agree with TRBD1. Looked up from germline, CDR1 is SGHDT and CDR2 is YYEEEE. The J segment lost 3 bases and the V segment lost 3 bases, leaving 9 bases of the junction unmatched. There are 16 residues in the CDR3. CDR3 bases: TGTGCCAGCAGCTCCTGGTGGGACAGAGACTACAATGAGCAGTTCTTC. It specifies CASSSWWDRDYNEQFF.